The entry below describes one TCR beta chain. The antigen is unknown. The sample belongs to a study of cytomegalovirus exposure and HLA in healthy donors. General observations from the study: In an earlier analysis, about 87% or about 30%: the productive usage of most TCR beta V segments.

The PCR contained 60 Vbeta and 13 Jbeta primers. Authors' methods: Later, tens of millions of unique TCR beta chains were counted in an analysis, and some 9.9 million of them were shared. Assay: immunoSEQ multiplex PCR; the TCRdb copy retains only in-frame clones and omits some. The DNA gave D and trimming, while V, J and clone size come from that table. In all, the sample yields approximately 100,000 clones. Donors in the study were healthy people who gave bone marrow. The receptor was derived from a man between 45 and 60 years old in good health and CMV-seronegative. Sequenced: PBMCs.

CDR3 amino acids: CASSQFRGRITGELFF. DNA of the CDR3: TGTGCCAGCAGCCAGTTCAGGGGGAGGATCACCGGGGAGCTGTTTTTT. The chain carries TRBV7-2 and TRBJ2-2; D is perhaps TRBD1 (7 bases). The CDR3 spans 16 residues. V shed 5 bases and J shed 4 bases, with 17 bases lying between them. Germline V gives CDR1 SGHTA, CDR2 FQGNSA.